The 4 T cell receptor beta chains given below trace back to one sample, sequenced in a study of T cells in localized non-small cell lung cancer. Generated by immunoSEQ multiplex PCR, the TCRdb table keeps only in-frame clones and is missing some. The sample has more than 50,000 clones, around four fifths seen once. The starting material was peripheral blood, obtained before any cancer treatment. The source is a female donor at least 60 years old with stage II squamous cell lung carcinoma.

The chain recombines TRBV7-8 with TRBJ2-6, with a tentative D call TRBD2 (6 bases). With 5 bases removed from V and 1 base from J, the gap between germline ends came to 15 bases. Germline V gives CDR1 SGHVS, CDR2 FQNEAQ. The CDR3 spans 17 residues. CDR3 nucleotides: TGTGCCAGCAGCCAGACTAGGGTCGTGTCTGGGGCCAACGTCCTGACTTTC. This sequence encodes CASSQTRVVSGANVLTF.

This clone was recorded once. The chain joins TRBV9 to TRBJ1-2, with 8 bases lining up with TRBD1. This CDR3 has 15 residues. V was clipped by 8 bases and J by 6 bases; unmatched bases: 15. Germline CDR1 reads SGDLS; CDR2 reads YYNGEE. CDR3 region: CARRKSDRENDGYTF. CDR3 in DNA: TGTGCCAGGCGCAAATCGGACAGGGAAAACGATGGCTACACCTTC.

The J gene is TRBJ1-2, the V gene TRBV7-2; tentative D call: TRBD1 (6 bases). Germline loops: CDR1 SGHTA, CDR2 FQGNSA. This CDR3 spans 17 amino acids. Trimming took off 3 bases at V and 5 bases at J, with 22 bases between the two ends. The CDR3 DNA is TGTGCCAGCAGCTTCGGGGCCTTAGGGGGGGGCCTGTATGGCTACACCTTC. Protein sequence: CASSFGALGGGLYGYTF. The full variable domain, with the rest looked up from reference TRBV7-2 and TRBJ1-2, is GAGVSQSPSNKVTEKGKDVELRCDPISGHTALYWYRQSLGQGLEFLIYFQGNSAPDKSGLPSDRFSAERTGGSVSTLTIQRTQQEDSAVYLCASSFGALGGGLYGYTFGSGTRLTVV.

The chain combines TRBV4-1 with TRBJ2-5; D is possibly TRBD2 (6 bases). Trimming took 6 bases from V and 4 from J, leaving 15 bases between them. In germline, CDR1 is MGHRA, CDR2 YSYEKL. This CDR3 contains 14 residues. In DNA form, the CDR3 reads TGCGCCAGCAGACCCGGACTGGGGGGAGAGACCCAGTACTTC. It encodes CASRPGLGGETQYF.